This T cell receptor beta chain was retrieved from a study of blood T cell repertoires in COVID-19. Study as a whole: The origin of the acute and convalescent COVID-19 samples was the United States, Italy and Spain.

This study enrolled people aged about 18 to 95 from about 26 US geographic areas. The CDR3 length is 13 residues, termini included. Germline V gene data show CDR1 as SEHNR and CDR2 as FQNEAQ (reference sequence). Regarding this clone: It is unclear where the CDR3 begins or ends on the DNA, so no DNA is shown, and the CDR3 is as TCRdb lists it.

How the authors handled the data: Estimation of nucleated cell counts was performed using reference gene primer amplification. The protocol was immunoSEQ multiplex PCR, while the TCRdb copy is restricted to in-frame clones and leaves out a portion. Clone size and V and J calls were adopted from that table, with D and trimming inferred from the DNA. Altogether 150,000 to 200,000 clones are present, approximately 78% being singletons, with the ten largest covering roughly a sixth. The V gene is TRBV7-9, the J gene TRBJ2-1; TRBD1 is the table's D call and was not checked against the DNA. The receptor comes from a woman between 45 and 65 years old who had recovered from COVID-19. Sequenced sample: PBMCs or T cells enriched from blood (not recorded which). This CDR3 reads CASSLAVGTGSFF.